The T cell receptor beta chain under discussion was sequenced for a study of cytomegalovirus exposure and HLA in healthy donors. Looking at the study overall: Among around 180 million T cells, an earlier analysis found around 100 million unique TCR beta sequences. Ancestry clustering placed roughly four fifths of about 400 genotyped donors in the Caucasian-associated cluster. Overall study results and limits: Later analysis identified several of the most significant clusters that appeared linked to common viral pathogens. The study dropped some indistinguishable V segments, TRBV6-2 and TRBV6-3 among them.

Primers included in the PCR were 60 Vbeta and 13 Jbeta primers. The data were produced by immunoSEQ multiplex PCR, yet TCRdb's version contains in-frame clones alone and is incomplete. This sample yields 100,000 or so clones, of which about four fifths are seen a single time; under 8.5% belongs to the top ten. This CDR3 is 14 amino acids long. CDR1 SGHRS and CDR2 YFSETQ come from the germline V gene. Trimming removed 4 bases from V and 3 bases from J, with 13 bases in between. Worth noting for this clone: Its matching antigen is unknown.

This chain links TRBV5-1 with TRBJ1-2; D might be TRBD1 (5 bases). Sequencing was done on a sample of PBMCs. This TCR came from a young man in good health and CMV-seronegative. The CDR3 coding sequence is TGCGCCAGCAGCATTTCGGGGGATGACTATGGCTACACCTTC. Translated, it gives CASSISGDDYGYTF.